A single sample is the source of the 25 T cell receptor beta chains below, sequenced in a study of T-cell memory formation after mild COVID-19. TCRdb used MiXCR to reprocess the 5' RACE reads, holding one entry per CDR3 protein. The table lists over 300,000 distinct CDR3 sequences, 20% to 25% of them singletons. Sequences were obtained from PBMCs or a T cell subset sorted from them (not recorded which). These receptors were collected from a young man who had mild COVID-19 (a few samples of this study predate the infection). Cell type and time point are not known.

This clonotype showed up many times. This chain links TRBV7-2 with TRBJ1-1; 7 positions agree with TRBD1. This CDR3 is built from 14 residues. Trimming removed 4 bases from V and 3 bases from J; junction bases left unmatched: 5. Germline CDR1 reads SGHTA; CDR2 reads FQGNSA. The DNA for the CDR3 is TGTGCCAGCAGCTCCTTAGACAGGGACACTGAAGCTTTCTTT. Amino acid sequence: CASSSLDRDTEAFF.

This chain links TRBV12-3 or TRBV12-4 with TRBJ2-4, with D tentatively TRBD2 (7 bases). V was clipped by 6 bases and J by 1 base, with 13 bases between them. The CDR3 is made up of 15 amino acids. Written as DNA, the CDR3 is TGTGCCAGCAGCCAGGAGGGGGGGGCCAAAAACATTCAGTACTTC. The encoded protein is CASSQEGGAKNIQYF.

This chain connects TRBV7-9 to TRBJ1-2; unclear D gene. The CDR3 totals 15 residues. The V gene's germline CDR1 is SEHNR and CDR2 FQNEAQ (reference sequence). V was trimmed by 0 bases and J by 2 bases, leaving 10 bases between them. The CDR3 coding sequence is TGTGCCAGCAGCTTAGCCCCAGGAAACAACTATGGCTACACCTTC. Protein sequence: CASSLAPGNNYGYTF.

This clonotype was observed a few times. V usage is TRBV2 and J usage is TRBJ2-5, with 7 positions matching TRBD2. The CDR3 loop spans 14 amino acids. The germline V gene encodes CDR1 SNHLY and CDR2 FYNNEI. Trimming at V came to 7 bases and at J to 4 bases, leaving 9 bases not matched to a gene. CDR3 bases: TGTGCCAGCATCGCGGGGGTCGGGCGAGAGACCCAGTACTTC. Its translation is CASIAGVGRETQYF.

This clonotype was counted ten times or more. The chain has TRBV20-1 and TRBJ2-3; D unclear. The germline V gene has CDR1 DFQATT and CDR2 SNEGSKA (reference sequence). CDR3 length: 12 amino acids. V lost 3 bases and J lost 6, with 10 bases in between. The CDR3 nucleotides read TGCAGTGCTAGCTTACCCCCGGATACGCAGTATTTT. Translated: CSASLPPDTQYF.

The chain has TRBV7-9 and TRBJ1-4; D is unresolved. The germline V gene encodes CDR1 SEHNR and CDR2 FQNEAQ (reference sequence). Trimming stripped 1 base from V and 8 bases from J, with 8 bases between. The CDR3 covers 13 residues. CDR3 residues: CASSLGAEEKLFF. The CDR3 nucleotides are TGTGCCAGCAGCTTAGGGGCGGAGGAAAAACTGTTTTTT.

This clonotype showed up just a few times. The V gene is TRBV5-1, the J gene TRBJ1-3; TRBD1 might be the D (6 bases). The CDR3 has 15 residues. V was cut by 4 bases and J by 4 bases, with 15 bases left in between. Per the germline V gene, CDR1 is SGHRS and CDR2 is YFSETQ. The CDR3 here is CASSPGGQPGNTIYF. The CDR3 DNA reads TGCGCCAGCAGCCCCGGGGGCCAACCGGGAAACACCATATATTTT.

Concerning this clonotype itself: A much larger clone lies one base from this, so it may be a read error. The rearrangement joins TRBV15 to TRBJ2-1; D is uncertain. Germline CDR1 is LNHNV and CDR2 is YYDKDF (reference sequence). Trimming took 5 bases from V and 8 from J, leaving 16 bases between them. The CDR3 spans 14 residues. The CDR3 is CATSLLLGVDEQFF. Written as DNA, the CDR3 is TGTGCCACCAGCTTACTCCTGGGCGTCGATGAGCAGTTCTTC.

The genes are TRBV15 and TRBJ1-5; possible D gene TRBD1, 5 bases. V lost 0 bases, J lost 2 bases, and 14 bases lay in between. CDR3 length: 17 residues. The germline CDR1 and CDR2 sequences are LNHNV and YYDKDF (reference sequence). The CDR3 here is CATSRDGVLGGNQPQHF. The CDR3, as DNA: TGTGCCACCAGCAGAGACGGGGTCTTGGGGGGCAATCAGCCCCAGCATTTT.

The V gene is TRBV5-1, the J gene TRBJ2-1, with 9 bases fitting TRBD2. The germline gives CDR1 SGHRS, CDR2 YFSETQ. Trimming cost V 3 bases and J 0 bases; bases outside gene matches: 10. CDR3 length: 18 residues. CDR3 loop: CASSSGLARRSSYNEQFF. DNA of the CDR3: TGCGCCAGCAGCTCGGGACTAGCTCGAAGGAGCTCCTACAATGAGCAGTTCTTC.

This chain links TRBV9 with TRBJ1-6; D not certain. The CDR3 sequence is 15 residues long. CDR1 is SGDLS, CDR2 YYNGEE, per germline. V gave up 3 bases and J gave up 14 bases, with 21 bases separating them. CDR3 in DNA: TGTGCCAGCAGCGAAGGCAGGAGCGGAGAAAAAGCCCTCCACTTT. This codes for CASSEGRSGEKALHF.

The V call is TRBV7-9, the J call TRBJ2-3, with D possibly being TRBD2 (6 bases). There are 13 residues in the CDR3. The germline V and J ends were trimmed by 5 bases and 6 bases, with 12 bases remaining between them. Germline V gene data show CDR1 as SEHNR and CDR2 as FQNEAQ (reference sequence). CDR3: CASSAGGTDTQYF. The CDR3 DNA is TGTGCCAGCAGCGCCGGAGGGACCGATACGCAGTATTTT.

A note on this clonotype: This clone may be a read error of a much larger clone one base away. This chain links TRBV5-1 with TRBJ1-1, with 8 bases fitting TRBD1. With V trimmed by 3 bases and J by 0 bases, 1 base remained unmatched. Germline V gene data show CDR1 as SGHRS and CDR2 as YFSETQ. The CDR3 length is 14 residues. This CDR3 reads CASSWDRMNTEAFF. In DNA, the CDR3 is TGCGCCAGCAGCTGGGACAGGATGAACACTGAAGCTTTCTTT.

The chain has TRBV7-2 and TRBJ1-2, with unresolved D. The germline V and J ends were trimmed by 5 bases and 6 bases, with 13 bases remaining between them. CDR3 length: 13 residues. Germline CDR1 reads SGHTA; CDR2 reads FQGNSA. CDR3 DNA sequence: TGTGCCAGCAGCCCCGGACTCGCGCATGGCTACACCTTC. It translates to CASSPGLAHGYTF.

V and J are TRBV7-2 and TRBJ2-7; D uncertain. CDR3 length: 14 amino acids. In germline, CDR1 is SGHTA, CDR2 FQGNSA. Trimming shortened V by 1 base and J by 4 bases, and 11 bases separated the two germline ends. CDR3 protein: CASSLVLSGYEQYV. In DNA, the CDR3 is TGTGCCAGCAGCTTAGTTCTGTCCGGGTACGAGCAGTACGTC.

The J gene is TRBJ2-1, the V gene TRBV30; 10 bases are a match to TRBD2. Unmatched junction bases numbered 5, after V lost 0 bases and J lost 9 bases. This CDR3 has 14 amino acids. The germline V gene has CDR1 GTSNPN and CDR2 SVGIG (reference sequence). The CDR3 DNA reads TGTGCCTGGAGTGTAGCGGGGGGGCCGGGTGAGCAGTTCTTC. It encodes CAWSVAGGPGEQFF.

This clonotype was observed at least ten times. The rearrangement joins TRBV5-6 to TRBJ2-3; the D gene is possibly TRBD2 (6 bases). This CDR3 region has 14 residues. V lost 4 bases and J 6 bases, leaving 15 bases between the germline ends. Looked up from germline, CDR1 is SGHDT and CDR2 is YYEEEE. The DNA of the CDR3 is TGTGCCAGCAGCAGAAGGGACTCCTGGGATACGCAGTATTTT. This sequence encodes CASSRRDSWDTQYF.

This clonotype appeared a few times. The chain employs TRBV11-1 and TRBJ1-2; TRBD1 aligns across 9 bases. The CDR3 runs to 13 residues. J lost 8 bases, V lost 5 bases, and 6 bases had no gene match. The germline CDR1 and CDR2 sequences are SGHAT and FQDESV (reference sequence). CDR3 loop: CASSTTGGEGYTF. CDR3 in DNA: TGTGCCAGCAGCACCACAGGGGGCGAAGGCTACACCTTC. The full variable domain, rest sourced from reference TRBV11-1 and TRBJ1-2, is EAEVAQSPRYKITEKSQAVAFWCDPISGHATLYWYRQILGQGPELLVQFQDESVVDDSQLPKDRFSAERLKGVDSTLKIQPAELGDSAMYLCASSTTGGEGYTFGSGTRLTVV.

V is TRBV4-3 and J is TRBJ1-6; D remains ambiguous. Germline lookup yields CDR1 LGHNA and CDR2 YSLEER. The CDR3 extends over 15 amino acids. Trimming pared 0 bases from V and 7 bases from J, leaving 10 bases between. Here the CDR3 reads CASSQERQVNSPLHF. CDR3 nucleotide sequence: TGCGCCAGCAGCCAAGAACGCCAGGTCAATTCACCCCTCCACTTT.

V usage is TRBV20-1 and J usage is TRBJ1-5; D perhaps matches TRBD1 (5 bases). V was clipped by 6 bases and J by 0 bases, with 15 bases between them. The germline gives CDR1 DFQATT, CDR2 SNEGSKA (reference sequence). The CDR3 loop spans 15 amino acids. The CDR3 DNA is TGCAGTGCCATCCAGGGTCCTTATAGCAATCAGCCCCAGCATTTT. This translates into CSAIQGPYSNQPQHF.

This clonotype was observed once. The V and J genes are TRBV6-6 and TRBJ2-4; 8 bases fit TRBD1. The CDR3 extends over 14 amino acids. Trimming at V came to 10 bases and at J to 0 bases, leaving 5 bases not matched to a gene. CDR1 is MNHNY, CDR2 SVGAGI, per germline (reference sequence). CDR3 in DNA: TGTGCCAACAGGGGGTCTCTAGCCAAAAACATTCAGTACTTC. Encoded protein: CANRGSLAKNIQYF.

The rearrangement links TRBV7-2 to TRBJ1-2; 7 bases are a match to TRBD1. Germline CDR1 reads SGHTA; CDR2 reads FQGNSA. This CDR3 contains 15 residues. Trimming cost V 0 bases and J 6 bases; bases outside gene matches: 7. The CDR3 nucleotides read TGTGCCAGCAGCTTAGCGTACAGGGGCTTAGATGGCTACACCTTC. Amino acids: CASSLAYRGLDGYTF.

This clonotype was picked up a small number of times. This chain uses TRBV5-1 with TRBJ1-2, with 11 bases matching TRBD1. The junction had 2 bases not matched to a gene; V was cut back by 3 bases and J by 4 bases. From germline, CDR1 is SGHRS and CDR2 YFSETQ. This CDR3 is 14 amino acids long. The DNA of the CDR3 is TGCGCCAGCAGCTGGACAGGGGGCCTCTATGGCTACACCTTC. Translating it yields CASSWTGGLYGYTF.

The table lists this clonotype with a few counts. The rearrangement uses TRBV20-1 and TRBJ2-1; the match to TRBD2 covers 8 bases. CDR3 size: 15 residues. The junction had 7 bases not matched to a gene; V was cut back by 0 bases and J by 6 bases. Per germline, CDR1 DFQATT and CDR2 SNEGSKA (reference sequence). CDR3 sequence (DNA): TGCAGTGCTAGAGATCGGGTAGCGGGGCGCAATGAGCAGTTCTTC. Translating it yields CSARDRVAGRNEQFF.

CDR3 nucleotides: TGTGCCAGCAACGCAAGGGTTGGCACAACAGATACGCAGTATTTT. It codes for CASNARVGTTDTQYF. The J gene is TRBJ2-3, the V gene TRBV7-2, with D uncertain. V lost 7 bases, J lost 3 bases, and 17 bases lay in between. The germline V gene encodes CDR1 SGHTA and CDR2 FQGNSA. The CDR3 is made up of 15 amino acids.